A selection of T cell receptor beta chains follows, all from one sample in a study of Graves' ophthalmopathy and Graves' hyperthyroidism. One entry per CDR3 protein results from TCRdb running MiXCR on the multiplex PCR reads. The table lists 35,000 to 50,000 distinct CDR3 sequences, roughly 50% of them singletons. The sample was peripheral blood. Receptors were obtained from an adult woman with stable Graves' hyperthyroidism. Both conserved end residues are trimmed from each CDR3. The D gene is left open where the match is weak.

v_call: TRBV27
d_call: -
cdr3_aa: ASSLLQETQY

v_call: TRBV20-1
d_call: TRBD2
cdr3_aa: SALASGRGGEQY

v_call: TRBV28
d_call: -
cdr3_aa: ASSWETEAF

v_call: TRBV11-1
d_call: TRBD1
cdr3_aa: AIGGTGSTEAF

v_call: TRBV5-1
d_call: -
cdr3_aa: ASSRGDSGNTIY

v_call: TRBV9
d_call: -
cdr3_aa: ASSSGAVEQY

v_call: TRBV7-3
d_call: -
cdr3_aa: ASSLVRASNQPQH

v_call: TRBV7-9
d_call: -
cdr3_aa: ASSLEASGYEH

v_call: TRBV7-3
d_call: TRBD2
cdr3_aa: ASSPGRTPSDEQF

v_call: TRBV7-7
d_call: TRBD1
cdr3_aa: ASSLGQGTTYEQY

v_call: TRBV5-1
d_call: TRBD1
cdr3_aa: ASSLARQGGGTEAF

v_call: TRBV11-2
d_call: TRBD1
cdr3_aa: ASSLGTGSTIVYT

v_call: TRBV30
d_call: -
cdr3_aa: AWTDSGENTEAF

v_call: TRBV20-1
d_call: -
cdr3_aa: SAIRDPNQPQH

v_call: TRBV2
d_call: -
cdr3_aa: ASRTISNQPQH

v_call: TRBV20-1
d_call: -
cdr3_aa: SADPRMNTEAF

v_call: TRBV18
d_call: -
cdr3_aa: ASSPQRTGDTYEQY

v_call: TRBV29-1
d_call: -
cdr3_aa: SVMGYT

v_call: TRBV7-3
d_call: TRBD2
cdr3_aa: ASRLAGGETQY

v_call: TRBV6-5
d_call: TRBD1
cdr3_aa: ASSYSMGGRGSRSPLH

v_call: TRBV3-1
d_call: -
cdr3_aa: ASSSDWGTEAF

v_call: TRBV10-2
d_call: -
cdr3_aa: ASSEQGTTEAF

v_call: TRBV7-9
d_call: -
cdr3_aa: ASSERGETQY

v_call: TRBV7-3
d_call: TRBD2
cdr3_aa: ASSATSSGTETQY

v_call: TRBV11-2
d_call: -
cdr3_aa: ASSDLRATNEKLF

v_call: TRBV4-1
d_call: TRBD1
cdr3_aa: ASRNRGRGDYGYT

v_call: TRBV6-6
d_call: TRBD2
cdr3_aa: ASSYGYTSGYEQY

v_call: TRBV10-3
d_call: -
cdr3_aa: AISVGGPRGTEAF

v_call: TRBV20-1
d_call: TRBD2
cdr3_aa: SARGTSDSYEQY

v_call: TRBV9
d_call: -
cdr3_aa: ASSVEPGSYEQY

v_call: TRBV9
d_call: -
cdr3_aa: ASSVSVRAGDGNQPQH